This TCR beta chain was recovered during a study of T-cell reconstitution after alpha-beta-depleted transplantation in children. Study-wide points: The high TCRbeta diversity at day 60 in some patients came from surviving recipient T cells and thymic progenitors. A year post-transplant, T-cell counts and diversity derived mostly from newly produced T cells.

In regard to this clonotype: Its antigen remains unknown.

A TCRbeta library incorporating unique molecular identifiers was prepared. MiXCR, applied by TCRdb to the PCR reads, yields one record per CDR3 protein. There are more than 90,000 distinct CDR3 sequences in the sample; approximately 10% occur only once, and less than 40% lies in the top ten. V dropped 6 bases and J dropped 8; count of bases not matched to a gene: 10. This CDR3 region has 14 residues. The source is a boy aged 2 to 9 with acute lymphoblastic leukemia, due to receive a stem cell transplant. The chain is built from TRBV12-3 or TRBV12-4 and TRBJ2-1; 7 bases fit TRBD2. Source: PBMCs, taken before TCRalphabeta/CD19-depleted stem cell transplant. The CDR3 nucleotides read TGTGCCAGCAGCCCTAGCGGCCGCCGCGATGAGCAGTTCTTC. Its translation is CASSPSGRRDEQFF.